This T cell receptor (beta chain) comes out of a study of blood T cells in healthy people across ages. V lost 0 bases and J 6 bases, leaving 17 bases between the germline ends. The CDR3 has 16 amino acids. CDR1 is MGHRA and CDR2 is YSYEKL in the germline V gene. Every sample gave at least 5 micrograms of total RNA when it was extracted. For the second PCR, which ran for about 7 to 11 cycles, a sample-barcoded 5' primer and a J-beta primer mix were used. From the 5' RACE reads, TCRdb called clonotypes with MiXCR, one entry per CDR3 protein. The sample holds some 800,000 distinct CDR3 sequences, under 45% seen once.

Source material: blood. The sequence came from a man aged 55 to 70 in good health. The chain links TRBV4-1 to TRBJ2-5; D possibly matches TRBD1 or TRBD2 (7 bases each). The CDR3 is CASSQDRGGGAKTQYF. For the CDR3, the DNA is TGCGCCAGCAGCCAAGACCGGGGAGGGGGCGCGAAGACCCAGTACTTC.